This is a list of T cell receptor beta chains from one sample in a study of blood T cell repertoires in COVID-19. Using immunoSEQ multiplex PCR, the repertoire was profiled, and TCRdb retains in-frame clones only, with some absent. The data contain some 250,000 clones, approximately 81% of them singletons. Material: peripheral blood. These receptors all come from a woman aged 18-35 years with acute or convalescent COVID-19. CDR3s include the opening cysteine and the closing phenylalanine or tryptophan. A D gene is named only where the DNA matches it firmly. The size entry is marked missing in some rows and otherwise reads once, few, many or a size class.

d_call	v_call	j_call	clone_size	cdr3_nt	cdr3_aa
TRBD2	TRBV30	TRBJ2-3	once	TGTGCCTGGGGGGGTAATAGCGGGACTAGCACAGATACGCAGTATTTT	CAWGGNSGTSTDTQYF
TRBD1	TRBV10-3	TRBJ1-6	.	TGTGCCATCAGTACACCGGGACAGGGGAATTCACCCCTCCACTTT	CAISTPGQGNSPLHF
.	TRBV29-1	TRBJ2-1	few	TGCAGCGCGTCGGCGGGCCTTTTCTTTCCTCAGTTCTTC	CSASAGLFFPQFF
TRBD1	TRBV30	TRBJ1-4	.	TGTGCCTGGAGCAGGGGGGCGAATGAAAAACTGTTTTTT	CAWSRGANEKLFF
TRBD1	TRBV7-2	TRBJ2-7	.	TGTGCCAGCAGCTTAGGGACAGGGCCTTACGAGCAGTACTTC	CASSLGTGPYEQYF
.	TRBV6-2/TRBV6-3	TRBJ1-1	.	TGTGCCAGCAGTTACTTCAGGGGCCAAGCTTTCTTT	CASSYFRGQAFF
.	TRBV11-2	TRBJ2-3	few	TGTGCCAGCAGCGAAGGGGCATCGACTAGCACAGATACGCAGTATTTT	CASSEGASTSTDTQYF
TRBD1	TRBV5-6	TRBJ1-1	.	TGTGCCAGCAGCGGAGTGGACAGGATCTACACTGAAGCTTTCTTT	CASSGVDRIYTEAFF
.	TRBV7-9	TRBJ1-1	.	TGTGCCAGCAGCAAAAGTGGGCCCAACACTGAAGCTTTCTTT	CASSKSGPNTEAFF
TRBD1	TRBV7-3	TRBJ2-1	few	TGTGCCAGCAGCCCCCGTGGGGGACAGGGGCCAGGCGGCTCCTACAATGAGCAGTTCTTC	CASSPRGGQGPGGSYNEQFF
.	TRBV18	TRBJ2-7	.	TGTGCCAGCTCCGAAACCGGGGACGAGCAGTACTTC	CASSETGDEQYF
.	TRBV5-6	TRBJ2-5	.	TGTGCCAGCAGCTTGACCGGAGGGCCGGAGACCCAGTACTTC	CASSLTGGPETQYF
.	TRBV9	TRBJ1-1	.	TGTGCCAGCAGCGTTCAGGGTAACACTGAAGCTTTCTTT	CASSVQGNTEAFF
.	TRBV2	TRBJ2-6	.	TGTGCCAGCAGTGAAGCTCCCCCTAGCTCTGGGGCCAACGTCCTGACTTTC	CASSEAPPSSGANVLTF
.	TRBV12-3/TRBV12-4	TRBJ2-1	once	TGTGCCAGCAGTTTCCCTAAGAATGAGCAGTTCTTC	CASSFPKNEQFF
.	TRBV10-1	TRBJ1-5	.	TGCGCCAGCAGAGGAGAGGTCCAGCCCCAGCATTTT	CASRGEVQPQHF
.	TRBV20-1	TRBJ2-1	.	TGCAGTGCCGGACTACGCAATGAGCAGTTCTTC	CSAGLRNEQFF
TRBD2	TRBV19	TRBJ2-3	.	TGTGCCAGTAGTAGCCCTAGCGGGAGGACAGATACGCAGTATTTT	CASSSPSGRTDTQYF
.	TRBV11-2	TRBJ2-2	.	TGTGCCAGCAGCTTAGTCGCGGGAACGAACACCGGGGAGCTGTTTTTT	CASSLVAGTNTGELFF
.	TRBV28	TRBJ2-4	.	TGTGCCAGTCTCAACGGAGGGGACAAAAACATTCAGTACTTC	CASLNGGDKNIQYF
TRBD2	TRBV29-1	TRBJ2-1	.	TGCAGCGTTGAGAGAGTAGCGGGAGGGGATGAGCAGTTCTTC	CSVERVAGGDEQFF
.	TRBV6-2/TRBV6-3	TRBJ2-1	.	TGTGCCAGCAGTCCCAGGGATTACAATGAGCAGTTCTTC	CASSPRDYNEQFF
TRBD1	TRBV7-2	TRBJ2-1	.	TGTGCCAGCAGCTTAGTCGGGACAGGAATTTACAATGAGCAGTTCTTC	CASSLVGTGIYNEQFF
.	TRBV5-1	TRBJ1-5	.	TGCGCCAGCAGCCCTGGGGCGGACAGACTAAATCAGCCCCAGCATTTT	CASSPGADRLNQPQHF
TRBD1	TRBV9	TRBJ2-7	.	TGTGCCAGCAGCGTAGGTACGGGACAGACCTACGAGCAGTACTTC	CASSVGTGQTYEQYF
TRBD1	TRBV19	TRBJ1-6	once	TGTGCCAGTAGTCAGGGGGCTAATTCACCCCTCCACTTT	CASSQGANSPLHF
.	TRBV6-2/TRBV6-3	TRBJ2-3	.	TGTGCCAGCAGCGGAGCCTTGCGAGATACGCAGTATTTT	CASSGALRDTQYF
TRBD1	TRBV10-3	TRBJ1-2	.	TGTGCCATCAGCGGGCCTGACAGGGACTATGGCTACACCTTC	CAISGPDRDYGYTF
TRBD1	TRBV10-3	TRBJ1-1	.	TGTGCCATCAGTGAACCCGGGACAGCGAACACTGAAGCTTTCTTT	CAISEPGTANTEAFF
TRBD2	TRBV2	TRBJ2-3	.	TGTGCCAGCAATAGCCTAGCGGGAGAAACAGATACGCAGTATTTT	CASNSLAGETDTQYF
.	TRBV4-1	TRBJ2-2	.	TGCGCCAGCAGCCAAGATAGCCGGGAACGGACCGGGGAGCTGTTTTTT	CASSQDSRERTGELFF
.	TRBV20-1	TRBJ2-5	.	TGCAGTGCAAGTAAGGACAGCAGCCACCAAGAGACCCAGTACTTC	CSASKDSSHQETQYF
TRBD1	TRBV18	TRBJ2-7	.	TGTGCCAGCTCACCCCCGGGACAGGGCTCGGGCTACGAGCAGTACTTC	CASSPPGQGSGYEQYF
TRBD2	TRBV11-2	TRBJ2-1	.	TGTGCCAGCAGCTTAGTCGGGACTAGGGGCCTATCCTACAATGAGCAGTTCTTC	CASSLVGTRGLSYNEQFF